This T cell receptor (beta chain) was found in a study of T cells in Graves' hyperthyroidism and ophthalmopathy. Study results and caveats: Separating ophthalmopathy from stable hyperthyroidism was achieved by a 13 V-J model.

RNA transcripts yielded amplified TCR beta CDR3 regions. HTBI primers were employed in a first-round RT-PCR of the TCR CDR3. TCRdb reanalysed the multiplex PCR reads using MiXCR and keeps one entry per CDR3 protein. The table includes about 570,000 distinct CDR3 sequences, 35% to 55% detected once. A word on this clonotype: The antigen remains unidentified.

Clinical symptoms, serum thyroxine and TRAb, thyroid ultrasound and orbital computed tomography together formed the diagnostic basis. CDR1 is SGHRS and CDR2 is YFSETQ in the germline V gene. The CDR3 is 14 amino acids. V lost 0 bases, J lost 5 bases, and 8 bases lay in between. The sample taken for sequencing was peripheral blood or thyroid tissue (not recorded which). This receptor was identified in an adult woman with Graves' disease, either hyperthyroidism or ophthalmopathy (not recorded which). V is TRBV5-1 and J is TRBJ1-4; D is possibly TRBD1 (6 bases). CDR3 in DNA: TGCGCCAGCAGCTTGGACAGGGAAAATGAAAAACTGTTTTTT. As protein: CASSLDRENEKLFF.